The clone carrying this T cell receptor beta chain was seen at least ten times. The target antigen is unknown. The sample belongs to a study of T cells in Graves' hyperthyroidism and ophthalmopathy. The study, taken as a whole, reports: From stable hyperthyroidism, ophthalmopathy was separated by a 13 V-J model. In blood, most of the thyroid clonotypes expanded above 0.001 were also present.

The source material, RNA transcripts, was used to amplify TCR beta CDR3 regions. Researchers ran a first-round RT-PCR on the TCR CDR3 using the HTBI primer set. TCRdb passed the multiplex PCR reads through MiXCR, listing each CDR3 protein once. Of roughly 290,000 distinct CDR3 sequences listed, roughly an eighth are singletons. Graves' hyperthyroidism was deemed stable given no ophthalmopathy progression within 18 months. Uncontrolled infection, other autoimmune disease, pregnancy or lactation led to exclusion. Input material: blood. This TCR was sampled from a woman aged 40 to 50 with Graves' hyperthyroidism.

CDR3 DNA sequence: TGTGCCAGCAGCCAAGCGGGACAGCCGAACACTGAAGCTTTCTTT. Translating gives CASSQAGQPNTEAFF. The chain couples TRBV3-1 to TRBJ1-1; 7 bases are shared with TRBD1. V shed 1 base and J 1 base; nucleotides not matched to a gene: 3. CDR1 is LGHDT and CDR2 is YNNKEL in the germline V gene (reference sequence). The CDR3 contains 15 residues.